This T cell receptor beta chain was sequenced for a study of cytomegalovirus exposure and HLA in healthy donors. A multiplex PCR was run with 60 Vbeta primers and 13 Jbeta primers. This table comes from immunoSEQ multiplex PCR, and its TCRdb copy is limited to in-frame clones, with some not included. In all, the sample yields roughly 150,000 clones. Germline V gene lookup returns CDR1 MNHEY and CDR2 SVGAGI. The CDR3 spans 14 residues. The V gene end was trimmed by 4 bases and the J gene end by 6 bases; junction bases not matched to a gene: 6. The J gene is TRBJ2-3, the V gene TRBV6-5; 8 nucleotides line up with TRBD1. Sequenced input: PBMCs. This clonotype originated in a woman aged 50 to 65 in good health and CMV-seronegative. This chain's CDR3 is CASSSWTGRDTQYF. In DNA form, the CDR3 reads TGTGCCAGCAGTTCCTGGACAGGGAGGGATACGCAGTATTTT.